This TCR beta chain appears in the sequencing data of a study of neurological immune-mediated disorders. CDR3 length equals 14 residues. V was trimmed by 1 base and J by 2 bases, leaving 6 bases between them. Per the germline V gene, CDR1 is SEHNR and CDR2 is FQNEAQ (reference sequence). Each CDR3 protein is one row after TCRdb ran MiXCR on the 5' RACE reads. Among about 21,000 distinct CDR3 sequences listed, 5% to 7% were seen once. There are many counts of this clonotype. The clonotype originates from a man aged 18 to 29 in good health. The chain couples TRBV7-9 to TRBJ2-1; D might be TRBD1 (6 bases). The sequenced sample was CD8+ T cells from blood. The CDR3 DNA reads TGTGCCAGCAGCTTAGGGACAGCCTACAATGAGCAGTTCTTC. Protein sequence: CASSLGTAYNEQFF.